This entry lists 7 T cell receptor beta chains sequenced from one sample in a study of cytomegalovirus exposure and HLA in healthy donors (TCRdb year 2017). Library generation was performed with the immunoSEQ multiplex PCR assay. For the multiplex PCR, a mixture combining 60 forward primers for TCR Vbeta segments and 13 reverse primers for TCR Jbeta segments was used. TCRdb holds this immuneACCESS table with in-frame rearrangements only. Some clones are missing; in checked studies, unresolved V genes explain under half, and the rest has no known cause. Here the sample has tens of thousands of clones; around 80% occur a single time. Jointly, the top ten make up under 3% of the sample. The specimen was PBMCs. The origin of the receptors is a man aged 50 to 60 in good health and CMV-seropositive.

The chain recombines TRBV9 with TRBJ2-2, with D uncertain. With 4 bases removed from V and 4 bases from J, the gap between germline ends came to 5 bases. The CDR3 is made up of 12 amino acids. Germline-derived CDR1 and CDR2 are SGDLS and YYNGEE. The CDR3 nucleotides are TGTGCCAGCAGCTCATTCACCGGGGAGCTGTTTTTT. Encoded protein: CASSSFTGELFF.

The chain couples TRBV7-9 to TRBJ2-7; D might be TRBD2 (5 bases). Germline CDR1 and CDR2: SEHNR and FQNEAQ (reference sequence). The CDR3 has 14 residues. Between the trimmed V and J ends, which lost 2 bases and 2 bases, there was a span of 10 bases. Here the CDR3 reads CASSLMGDAYEQYF. Written as DNA, the CDR3 is TGTGCCAGCAGCTTAATGGGAGATGCCTACGAGCAGTACTTC.

This chain joins TRBV11-3 and TRBJ1-2; no firm D call. The CDR3 totals 16 residues. Trimming removed 5 bases from V and 3 bases from J, with 19 bases in between. The germline gives CDR1 SGHNT, CDR2 YENEEA. CDR3 nucleotides: TGTGCCAGCAGCCCCCTGACCTTGGGAGGTGACTATGGCTACACCTTC. It encodes CASSPLTLGGDYGYTF.

This rearrangement joins TRBV11-3 to TRBJ2-1; D may be TRBD2 (7 bases). From germline, CDR1 is SGHNT and CDR2 YENEEA. CDR3 length equals 18 residues. V was shortened by 1 base and J by 5 bases, with 21 bases between the two germline ends. CDR3 sequence (DNA): TGTGCCAGCAGCTTAGTAGGGGGTAGTACTAGCGAAGACAATGAGCAGTTCTTC. The encoded protein is CASSLVGGSTSEDNEQFF. Combining the CDR3 with reference TRBV11-3 and TRBJ2-1 gives the whole variable domain EAGVVQSPRYKIIEKKQPVAFWCNPISGHNTLYWYLQNLGQGPELLIRYENEEAVDDSQLPKDRFSAERLKGVDSTLKIQPAELGDSAVYLCASSLVGGSTSEDNEQFFGPGTRLTVL.

This chain uses TRBV28 with TRBJ1-2; maybe TRBD1 (5 bases). Trimming pared 6 bases from V and 4 bases from J, leaving 15 bases between. CDR1 and CDR2 (germline): MDHEN, SYDVKM. The CDR3 is 14 residues long. As DNA, the CDR3 is TGTGCCAGCAGGATCGGGGGGGTGGTCTATGGCTACACCTTC. Amino acids: CASRIGGVVYGYTF.

This chain uses TRBV7-2 with TRBJ2-5; D not certain. The end of the DNA is better explained by TRBJ2-7, so the J call may be wrong. The CDR3 is 14 amino acids. Germline assignment: CDR1 SGHTA and CDR2 FQGNSA. CDR3 nucleotide sequence: TGTGCCAGCAGCTTAGCGTCAAGAACCTACGAGCAGTACTTC. Amino acid sequence: CASSLASRTYEQYF.

V gene TRBV7-3 combines with J gene TRBJ2-2; TRBD1 might be the D (6 bases). The CDR3 has 13 residues. V was pared by 5 bases and J by 6 bases, with 10 bases between. Germline CDR1 is SGHTA and CDR2 is FQGTGA. CDR3 bases: TGTGCCAGCAGCCGAGGGGGTTCCGGGGAGCTGTTTTTT. Translated: CASSRGGSGELFF.